The 3 T cell receptor beta chains below were found in one sample sequenced in a study of chemoradiotherapy in HPV16-positive cancers. The method was immunoSEQ multiplex PCR; TCRdb's version includes in-frame clones alone and lacks a portion of them. This table holds about 33,000 clones, roughly nine tenths found once. The sample was blood, taken from a patient who underwent chemoradiotherapy. These receptors came from a human donor with HPV-associated anogenital cancer.

The gene calls are TRBV27 and TRBJ2-6; D is unclear. Trimming took off 0 bases at V and 3 bases at J, with 0 bases between the two ends. In germline, CDR1 is MNHEY, CDR2 SMNVEV (reference sequence). The CDR3 has 13 amino acids. CDR3 sequence reads: CASSLSGANVLTF. CDR3 nucleotide sequence: TGTGCCAGCAGTTTATCTGGGGCCAACGTCCTGACTTTC.

The chain links TRBV9 to TRBJ2-4, with D hard to call. V dropped 0 bases and J dropped 3 bases, with 13 bases sitting between them. Germline assignment: CDR1 SGDLS and CDR2 YYNGEE. The CDR3 totals 16 residues. The CDR3: CASSVEAATYKNIQYF. CDR3 bases: TGTGCCAGCAGCGTAGAGGCAGCTACCTACAAAAACATTCAGTACTTC. Supplemented by reference TRBV9 and TRBJ2-4, the full variable domain reads DSGVTQTPKHLITATGQRVTLRCSPRSGDLSVYWYQQSLDQGLQFLIQYYNGEERAKGNILERFSAQQFPDLHSELNLSSLELGDSALYFCASSVEAATYKNIQYFGAGTRLSVL.

The V and J genes are TRBV5-1 and TRBJ2-5; D is tentatively TRBD1 or TRBD2 (6 bases each). The length of the CDR3 is 15 residues. Germline-derived CDR1 and CDR2 are SGHRS and YFSETQ. The ends were cut back, 4 bases at V and 5 bases at J, with 18 bases in the middle. The CDR3: CASSGGSGGGETQYF. The CDR3 region has the DNA TGCGCCAGCAGCGGGGGGTCCGGAGGGGGGGAGACCCAGTACTTC.